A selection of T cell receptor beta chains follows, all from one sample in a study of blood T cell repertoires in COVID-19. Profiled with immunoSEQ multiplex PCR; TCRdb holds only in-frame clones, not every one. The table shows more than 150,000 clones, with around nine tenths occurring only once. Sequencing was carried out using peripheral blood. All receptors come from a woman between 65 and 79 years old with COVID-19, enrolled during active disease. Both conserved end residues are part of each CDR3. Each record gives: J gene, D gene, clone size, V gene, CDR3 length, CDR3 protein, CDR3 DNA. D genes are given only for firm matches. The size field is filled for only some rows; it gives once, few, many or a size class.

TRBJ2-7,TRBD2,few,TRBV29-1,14,CSVGFPSGSGEQYF,TGCAGCGTTGGATTTCCTAGCGGGAGTGGTGAGCAGTACTTC
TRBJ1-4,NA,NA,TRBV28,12,CASQNRREKLFF,TGTGCCAGCCAAAACAGGCGTGAAAAACTGTTTTTT
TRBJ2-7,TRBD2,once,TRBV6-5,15,CASRPGTSASYEQYF,TGTGCCAGCAGGCCCGGGACTAGCGCGTCCTACGAGCAGTACTTC
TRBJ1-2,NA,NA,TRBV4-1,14,CASSQEEINYGYTF,TGCGCCAGCAGCCAAGAGGAGATCAACTATGGCTACACCTTC
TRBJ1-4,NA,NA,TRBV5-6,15,CASSYTGAGREKLFF,TGTGCCAGCAGTTACACCGGGGCGGGAAGGGAAAAACTGTTTTTT
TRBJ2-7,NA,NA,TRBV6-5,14,CASSSPGLPYEQYF,TGTGCCAGCAGTTCCCCGGGACTCCCCTACGAGCAGTACTTC
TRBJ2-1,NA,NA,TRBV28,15,CASSLAGPTYNEQFF,TGTGCCAGCAGTTTGGCAGGGCCAACCTACAATGAGCAGTTCTTC
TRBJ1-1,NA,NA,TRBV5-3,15,CARSLRQRLHTEAFF,TGTGCCAGAAGCTTGCGGCAGAGACTACACACTGAAGCTTTCTTT
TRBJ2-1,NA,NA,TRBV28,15,CASRFERQAYNEQFF,TGTGCCAGCAGGTTTGAGCGACAGGCCTACAATGAGCAGTTCTTC
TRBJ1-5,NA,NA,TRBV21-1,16,CASIIAGTLENQPQHF,TGTGCCAGCATCATAGCCGGGACATTAGAGAATCAGCCCCAGCATTTT
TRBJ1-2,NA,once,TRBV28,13,CASSIGRDYGYTF,TGTGCCAGCTCCATAGGGCGGGACTATGGCTACACCTTC
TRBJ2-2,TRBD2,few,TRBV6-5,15,CASSQTSGRSGELFF,TGTGCCAGCAGTCAGACTAGCGGGAGATCTGGGGAGCTGTTTTTT
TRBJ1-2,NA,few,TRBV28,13,CASSPGRSHGYTF,TGTGCCAGCAGTCCCGGGAGGTCCCATGGCTACACCTTC
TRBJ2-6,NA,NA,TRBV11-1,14,CASSRTDQTPVLTF,TGTGCCAGCAGCCGGACAGACCAAACGCCCGTCCTGACTTTC
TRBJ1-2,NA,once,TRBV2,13,CATRAGVGGGYTF,TGTGCCACACGGGCAGGGGTTGGAGGAGGCTACACCTTC
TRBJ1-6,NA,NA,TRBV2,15,CASRDGKDYNSPLHF,TGTGCCAGCAGGGACGGGAAGGACTATAATTCACCCCTCCACTTT
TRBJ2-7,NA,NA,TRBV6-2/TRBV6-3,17,CASSQTTRSGSTYEQYF,TGTGCCAGCAGTCAGACGACGAGAAGCGGGTCAACCTACGAGCAGTACTTC
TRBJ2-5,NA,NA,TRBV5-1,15,CASREQGIPQETQYF,TGCGCCAGCAGAGAACAGGGAATACCCCAAGAGACCCAGTACTTC
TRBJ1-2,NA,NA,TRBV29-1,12,CSVAPQGVGYTF,TGCAGCGTTGCACCCCAGGGTGTCGGCTACACCTTC
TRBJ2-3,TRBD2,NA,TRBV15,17,CATSRDLPSGSSDTQYF,TGTGCCACCAGCAGAGATCTTCCTAGCGGGAGTTCAGATACGCAGTATTTT
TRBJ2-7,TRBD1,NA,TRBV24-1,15,CATSGGQDAFYEQYF,TGTGCCACCAGTGGGGGACAGGACGCGTTCTACGAGCAGTACTTC
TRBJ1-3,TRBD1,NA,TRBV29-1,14,CSGAGTEEGNTIYF,TGCAGCGGTGCCGGGACAGAGGAAGGAAACACCATATATTTT
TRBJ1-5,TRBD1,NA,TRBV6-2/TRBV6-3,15,CASSYYDREPLPQHF,TGTGCCAGCAGTTACTACGACAGGGAGCCCCTGCCCCAGCATTTT
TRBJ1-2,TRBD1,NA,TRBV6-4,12,CASRTTGNGYTF,TGTGCCAGCAGAACGACAGGGAATGGCTACACCTTC
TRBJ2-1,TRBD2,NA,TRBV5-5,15,CASSPLAGSYNEQFF,TGTGCCAGCAGCCCCCTAGCGGGCTCCTACAATGAGCAGTTCTTC
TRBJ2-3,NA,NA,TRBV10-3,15,CAISSGTGNTDTQYF,TGTGCCATCAGTAGCGGGACAGGCAATACAGATACGCAGTATTTT
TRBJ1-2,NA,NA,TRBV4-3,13,CASSQDRGFSYTF,TGCGCCAGCAGCCAAGATCGGGGGTTTAGCTACACCTTC
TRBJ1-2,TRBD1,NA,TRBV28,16,CASGSSTGGGIYGYTF,TGTGCCAGCGGCTCCTCTACAGGGGGGGGAATTTATGGCTACACCTTC
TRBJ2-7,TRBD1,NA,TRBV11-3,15,CASSLQGTGNYEQYF,TGTGCCAGCAGCTTACAGGGGACAGGAAACTACGAGCAGTACTTC
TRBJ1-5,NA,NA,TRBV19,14,CASSIGREGQPQHF,TGTGCCAGTAGTATCGGACGGGAGGGTCAGCCCCAGCATTTT
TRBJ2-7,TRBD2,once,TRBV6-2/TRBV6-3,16,CASSYTASGITYEQYF,TGTGCCAGCAGTTACACCGCCAGCGGGATAACCTACGAGCAGTACTTC
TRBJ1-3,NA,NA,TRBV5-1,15,CASSYYGTPGNTIYF,TGCGCCAGCAGCTACTACGGGACACCTGGAAACACCATATATTTT
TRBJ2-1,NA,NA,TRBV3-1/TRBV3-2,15,CASSRVPRGGNEQFF,TGTGCCAGCAGCCGCGTGCCCAGGGGCGGCAATGAGCAGTTCTTC
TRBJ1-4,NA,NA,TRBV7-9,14,CASSFGSTNEKLFF,TGTGCCAGCAGCTTCGGGTCAACTAATGAAAAACTGTTTTTT
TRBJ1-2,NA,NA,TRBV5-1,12,CASSSGSYGYTF,TGCGCCAGCAGCTCAGGGTCCTATGGCTACACCTTC
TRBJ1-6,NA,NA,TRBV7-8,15,CASSLGEAGDSPLHF,TGTGCCAGCAGCTTAGGGGAAGCAGGGGATTCACCCCTCCACTTT
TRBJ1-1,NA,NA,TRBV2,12,CASLGGPTEAFF,TGTGCCAGCCTAGGGGGTCCCACTGAAGCTTTCTTT
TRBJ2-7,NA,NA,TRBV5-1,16,CASSLAAGSVSYEQYF,TGCGCCAGCAGCTTGGCTGCGGGATCGGTATCCTACGAGCAGTACTTC
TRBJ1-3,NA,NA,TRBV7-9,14,CASSSYFGGNTIYF,TGTGCCAGCAGTTCATACTTCGGGGGAAACACCATATATTTT
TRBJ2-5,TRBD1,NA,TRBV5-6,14,CASRLTGGEETQYF,TGTGCCAGCAGGCTGACAGGGGGCGAGGAGACCCAGTACTTC
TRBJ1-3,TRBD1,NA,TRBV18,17,CASSPSRTGDPGNTIYF,TGTGCCAGCTCACCATCTAGGACAGGGGACCCTGGAAACACCATATATTTT
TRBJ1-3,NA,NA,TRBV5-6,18,CASSLGQGSAWRGNTIYF,TGTGCCAGCAGCTTGGGGCAGGGAAGTGCTTGGCGGGGAAACACCATATATTTT
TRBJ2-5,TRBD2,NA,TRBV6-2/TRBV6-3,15,CASSSGLAGEETQYF,TGTGCCAGCAGCTCGGGACTAGCGGGAGAAGAGACCCAGTACTTC
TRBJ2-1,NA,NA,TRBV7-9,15,CASSAAPPGADEQFF,TGTGCCAGCAGCGCCGCCCCGCCTGGTGCGGATGAGCAGTTCTTC
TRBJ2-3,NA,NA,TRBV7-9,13,CASSLVSTDTQYF,TGTGCCAGCAGCCTCGTCAGCACAGATACGCAGTATTTT
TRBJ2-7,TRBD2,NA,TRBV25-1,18,CASRGQSSSGRAPHEQYF,TGTGCCAGCAGGGGCCAATCCTCTAGCGGGAGGGCACCCCACGAGCAGTACTTC
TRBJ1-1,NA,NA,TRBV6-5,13,CASSGGRDTEAFF,TGTGCCAGCAGCGGGGGGAGGGACACTGAAGCTTTCTTT
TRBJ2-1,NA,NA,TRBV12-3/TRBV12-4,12,CASRDLQGEQFF,TGTGCCAGCAGGGACCTACAGGGAGAGCAGTTCTTC
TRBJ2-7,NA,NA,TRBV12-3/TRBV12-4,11,CASNRGYEQYF,TGTGCCAGCAATCGGGGTTACGAGCAGTACTTC
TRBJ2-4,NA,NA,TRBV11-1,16,CASSPRRLGVGDIQYF,TGTGCCAGCAGCCCTAGGAGACTAGGCGTGGGGGACATTCAGTACTTC
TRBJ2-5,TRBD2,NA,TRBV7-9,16,CASSLGSGILGETQYF,TGTGCCAGCAGCTTAGGGAGCGGGATTTTGGGAGAGACCCAGTACTTC
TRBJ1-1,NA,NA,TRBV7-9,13,CASSLAEWGGAFF,TGTGCCAGCAGCTTAGCGGAGTGGGGAGGAGCTTTCTTT
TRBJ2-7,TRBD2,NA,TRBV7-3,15,CASSAAGDRAYEQYF,TGTGCCAGCAGCGCGGCGGGAGATCGGGCCTACGAGCAGTACTTC
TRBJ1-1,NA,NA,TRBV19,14,CASSALTRGTEAFF,TGTGCCAGTAGTGCCCTGACTAGGGGCACTGAAGCTTTCTTT
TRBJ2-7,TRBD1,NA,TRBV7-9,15,CASSKGQGFSYEQYF,TGTGCCAGCAGCAAGGGACAGGGGTTCTCCTACGAGCAGTACTTC
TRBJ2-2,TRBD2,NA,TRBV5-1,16,CASSRGAGGNTGELFF,TGCGCCAGCAGCCGGGGGGCGGGAGGAAACACCGGGGAGCTGTTTTTT
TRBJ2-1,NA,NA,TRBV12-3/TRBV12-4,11,CASTSPNEQFF,TGTGCCAGCACTTCCCCTAATGAGCAGTTCTTC
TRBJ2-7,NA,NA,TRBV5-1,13,CASSPGGSYEQYF,TGCGCCAGCAGCCCAGGCGGGTCCTACGAGCAGTACTTC
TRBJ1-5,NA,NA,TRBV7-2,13,CASSPQGSQPQHF,TGTGCCAGCAGCCCACAGGGTAGTCAGCCCCAGCATTTT
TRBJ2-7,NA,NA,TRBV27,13,CASSLAQSYEQYF,TGTGCCAGCAGTTTAGCCCAGTCCTACGAGCAGTACTTC